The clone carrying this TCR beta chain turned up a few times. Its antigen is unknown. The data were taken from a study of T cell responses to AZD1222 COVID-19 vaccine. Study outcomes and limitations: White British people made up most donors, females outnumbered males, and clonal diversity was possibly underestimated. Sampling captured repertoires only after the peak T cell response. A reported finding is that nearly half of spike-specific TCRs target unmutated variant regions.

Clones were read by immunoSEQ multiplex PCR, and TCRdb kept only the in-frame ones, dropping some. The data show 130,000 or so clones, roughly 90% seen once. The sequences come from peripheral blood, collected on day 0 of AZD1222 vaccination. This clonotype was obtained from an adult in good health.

As DNA, the CDR3 is TGTGCCAGCTCACCAAGGACGGTATCCATTAACACTGAAGCTTTCTTT. This encodes CASSPRTVSINTEAFF. The chain has TRBV18 and TRBJ1-1; no definite D call. The CDR3 has 16 amino acids. Deletions cut 2 bases from V and 2 bases from J, with 15 bases between. Looked up from germline, CDR1 is KGHSH and CDR2 is LQKENI.